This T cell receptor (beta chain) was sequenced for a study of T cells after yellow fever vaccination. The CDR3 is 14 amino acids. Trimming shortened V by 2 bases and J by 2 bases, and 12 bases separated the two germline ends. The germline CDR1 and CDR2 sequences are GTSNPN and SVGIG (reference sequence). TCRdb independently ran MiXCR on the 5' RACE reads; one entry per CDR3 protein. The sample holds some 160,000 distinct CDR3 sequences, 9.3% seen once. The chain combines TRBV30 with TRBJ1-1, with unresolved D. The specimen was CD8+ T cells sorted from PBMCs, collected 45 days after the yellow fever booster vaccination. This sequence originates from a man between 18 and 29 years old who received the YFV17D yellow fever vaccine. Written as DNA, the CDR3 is TGTGCCTGGAGTATGGGATTTGGAAACACTGAAGCTTTCTTT. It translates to CAWSMGFGNTEAFF.